The 15 T cell receptor beta chains below were found in one sample sequenced in a study of cytomegalovirus exposure and HLA in healthy donors. 13 Jbeta primers and 60 Vbeta primers were used for the PCR. Generated by immunoSEQ multiplex PCR, the TCRdb table keeps only in-frame clones and is missing some. The sample holds some 120,000 clones, 80% seen once. The sequenced material came from PBMCs. The receptors derive from a female donor in good health and CMV-seronegative.

In its sample, this clone was seen a few times. The rearrangement uses TRBV29-1 and TRBJ2-1; D is undetermined. Germline lookup yields CDR1 SQVTM and CDR2 ANQGSEA. The V end lost 4 bases, the J end lost 10 bases, and 11 bases lay between the germline ends. This CDR3 region has 11 residues. The CDR3 reads CSVGPRQEQFF. The CDR3 coding sequence is TGCAGCGTTGGGCCCAGGCAAGAGCAGTTCTTC.

This clone has just one count. The chain uses TRBV15 and TRBJ2-3; TRBD2 matches at 11 bases. The germline gives CDR1 LNHNV, CDR2 YYDKDF (reference sequence). The CDR3 sequence is 16 residues long. V shed 1 base and J 6 bases; nucleotides not matched to a gene: 6. CDR3 sequence: CATSRGVAGGADTQYF. In DNA, the CDR3 is TGTGCCACCAGCAGAGGGGTAGCGGGAGGGGCGGATACGCAGTATTTT. The full variable domain, in which reference TRBV15 and TRBJ2-3 provide the parts outside the CDR3, is DAMVIQNPRYQVTQFGKPVTLSCSQTLNHNVMYWYQQKSSQAPKLLFHYYDKDFNNEADTPDNFQSRRPNTSFCFLDIRSPGLGDTAMYLCATSRGVAGGADTQYFGPGTRLTVL.

The gene calls are TRBV5-4 and TRBJ1-1, with D possibly being TRBD1 (6 bases). The CDR3 covers 16 residues. The ends were cut back, 5 bases at V and 1 base at J, with 18 bases in the middle. Per germline, CDR1 SGHNT and CDR2 YYREEE (reference sequence). The CDR3 nucleotides are TGTGCCAGCAGGACGATACAGACAGGCCCGAACACTGAAGCTTTCTTT. Amino acids: CASRTIQTGPNTEAFF.

On this clone itself: The junction and the germline gene differ at one end; a read error may be behind it. This chain links TRBV4-1 with TRBJ2-5; unclear D gene. Near its end, the DNA agrees better with TRBJ2-7, so the J call may be wrong. Germline CDR1 MGHRA, CDR2 YSYEKL. CDR3 size: 14 residues. The CDR3 DNA sequence: TGCGCCAGCACCCAAAGGTGGCCCACCAGCGAGCAGTACTTC. Translation gives CASTQRWPTSEQYF.

The chain combines TRBV5-1 with TRBJ2-7; 10 bases match TRBD1. The CDR3 is 17 residues long. Germline V CDR1 and CDR2: SGHRS, YFSETQ. V was pared by 2 bases and J by 6 bases, with 14 bases of the junction left unmatched. CDR3 protein: CASSFSPGTGAGGEQYF. Written as DNA, the CDR3 is TGCGCCAGCAGCTTCTCACCCGGGACAGGGGCCGGGGGCGAGCAGTACTTC.

The count of this clone is one. This rearrangement joins TRBV6-5 to TRBJ1-6, with TRBD1 identical over 10 bases. With V trimmed by 6 bases and J by 9 bases, 8 bases remained unmatched. Germline V gene data show CDR1 as MNHEY and CDR2 as SVGAGI. The CDR3 has 15 amino acids. The CDR3 coding sequence is TGTGCCAGCAGCCCAACCGGGACAGGGGCTTCACCCCTCCACTTT. This sequence encodes CASSPTGTGASPLHF.

J is TRBJ2-5 and V is TRBV14, with D perhaps TRBD1 (5 bases). Trimming took 4 bases from V and 4 from J, leaving 19 bases between them. The CDR3 runs 16 residues. Germline V gene data show CDR1 as SGHDN and CDR2 as FVKESK. CDR3 sequence (DNA): TGTGCCAGCAGCCGGGCGGACATTCTGTCGGGAGAGACCCAGTACTTC. Amino acids: CASSRADILSGETQYF.

Comments on this clone: A junction boundary mismatches the germline segment, possibly from a read error. CDR3 in DNA: TGTTCCAGCAGCCAAAGGACAGTTATTCAAGAGACCCAGTACTTC. Protein: CSSSQRTVIQETQYF. The rearrangement joins TRBV7-9 to TRBJ2-5; TRBD1 is a possible D gene (6 bases). Germline assignment: CDR1 SEHNR and CDR2 FQNEAQ (reference sequence). The CDR3 consists of 15 residues.

V usage is TRBV30 and J usage is TRBJ1-1; a weak D match, TRBD1 (5 bases). CDR3 length: 13 residues. The germline V gene encodes CDR1 GTSNPN and CDR2 SVGIG (reference sequence). Trimming cost V 2 bases and J 1 base, with 8 bases left between them. CDR3 loop: CAWSRRENTEAFF. Here the CDR3 DNA reads TGTGCCTGGAGTCGCAGGGAGAACACTGAAGCTTTCTTT.

J is TRBJ1-2 and V is TRBV7-2, with 9 bases fitting TRBD1. This CDR3 has 13 residues. CDR1 and CDR2 from the germline V gene are SGHTA and FQGNSA. The J segment lost 6 bases and the V segment lost 1 base, leaving 0 bases of the junction unmatched. The CDR3 loop reads CASSLGTGDGYTF. The CDR3 bases are TGTGCCAGCAGCTTAGGGACAGGGGATGGCTACACCTTC. The entire variable domain, with the rest obtained from reference TRBV7-2 and TRBJ1-2, is as follows: GAGVSQSPSNKVTEKGKDVELRCDPISGHTALYWYRQSLGQGLEFLIYFQGNSAPDKSGLPSDRFSAERTGGSVSTLTIQRTQQEDSAVYLCASSLGTGDGYTFGSGTRLTVV.

The gene calls are TRBV5-5 and TRBJ2-7; D not resolved. CDR3 length equals 13 residues. The V gene's germline CDR1 is SGHKS and CDR2 YYEKEE (reference sequence). The V end was cut by 0 bases, the J end by 5 bases, with 9 bases between. The chain's CDR3 is CASSLVPHHEQYF. CDR3 nucleotides: TGTGCCAGCAGCTTGGTTCCACACCACGAGCAGTACTTC.

The chain couples TRBV7-9 to TRBJ1-4; D is uncertain. There are 14 residues in the CDR3. Trimming removed 0 bases at V and 5 bases at J, with 7 bases between. From germline, CDR1 is SEHNR and CDR2 FQNEAQ (reference sequence). As DNA, the CDR3 is TGTGCCAGCAGCTTAGCGGCAGGAAATGAAAAACTGTTTTTT. This codes for CASSLAAGNEKLFF.

The V and J genes are TRBV30 and TRBJ1-2, with TRBD1 matching 8 bases. Unmatched junction bases numbered 13, after V lost 5 bases and J lost 2 bases. This CDR3 has 16 residues. CDR1 and CDR2 from the germline V gene are GTSNPN and SVGIG (reference sequence). CDR3 amino acids: CAWSHPRTGTNYGYTF. CDR3 DNA sequence: TGTGCCTGGTCCCATCCCCGGACAGGGACGAACTATGGCTACACCTTC.

The chain links TRBV27 to TRBJ2-2; D unresolved. Deletions cut 7 bases from V and 1 base from J, with 7 bases between. The CDR3 runs to 13 residues. Germline CDR1 is MNHEY and CDR2 is SMNVEV (reference sequence). The CDR3 DNA follows: TGTGCCAGCAAGAACAGGAACACCGGGGAGCTGTTTTTT. This translates into CASKNRNTGELFF.

This rearrangement joins TRBV29-1 to TRBJ2-3; D is uncertain. CDR1 and CDR2 from the germline V gene are SQVTM and ANQGSEA. V was pared by 1 base and J by 0 bases, with 5 bases between. CDR3 length equals 13 residues. This CDR3 reads CSVEAVSTDTQYF. CDR3 nucleotide sequence: TGCAGCGTTGAAGCAGTTAGCACAGATACGCAGTATTTT.